Listed here is a single T cell receptor beta chain. Its cognate antigen is unknown. V dropped 4 bases and J dropped 6 bases, with 10 bases sitting between them. The CDR3 contains 12 residues. Germline loops: CDR1 SGHNT, CDR2 YYREEE (reference sequence). The data derive from a study of cytomegalovirus exposure and HLA in healthy donors. About the research overall: Researchers previously reported finding 100 million or so unique TCR beta sequences from around 200 million T cells. Study results and limitations: Later analysis revealed greater clonal expansion in HLA-associated TCR beta chains than in equally common others. In a later analysis, V- and J-gene trimming of beta chains associated with a DCLRE1C missense variant, replicated independently.

In the PCR, 60 Vbeta and 13 Jbeta primers were used. Libraries were prepared by immunoSEQ multiplex PCR; TCRdb keeps only in-frame clonotypes and omits some of them. The table has some 150,000 clones, approximately 85% seen once. This clonotype was sampled from a man between 45 and 60 years old in good health and CMV-seropositive. The V gene is TRBV5-4, the J gene TRBJ1-1; TRBD1 is a possible D gene (5 bases). Material for sequencing was PBMCs. The CDR3 reads CASSLSGSEAFF. In nucleotides, the CDR3 is TGTGCCAGCAGCCTGTCAGGGTCTGAAGCTTTCTTT.